This T cell receptor (beta chain) originates from a study of blood T cell repertoires in COVID-19 (dated by TCRdb to the early 2020s). About the investigation overall: Samples from collaborators originated in the United States, Italy and Spain and spanned both the acute and convalescent phases of COVID-19. The material from the prospective study consisted of cDNA or gDNA derived from T cells, B-cell-depleted T cells, or PBMCs. Deeply sampled blood TCRbeta repertoires from subjects exposed to, actively infected with, or recovered from COVID-19 were included in the dataset. The repertoires were released in a freely available public database intended as a resource for research on the immune response to SARS-CoV-2. Samples were obtained from the ongoing ImmuneRACE study (first 160 participants) and from 1,200 or so subjects provided by 6 global collaborators. A de-identified subject ID, COVID-19 status, age in years and sex were almost always included in the sample metadata. HLA class I and class II types, where available, came from metadata supplied by the sample provider rather than from assay-based typing. Broader findings and caveats from the paper: The quantity of clinical and demographic metadata differed by source and by participant and was supplied without curation.

From cysteine to phenylalanine, the CDR3 is 14 amino acids long. The entry retains the CDR3 DNA only, 42 bases that are in frame from base 1. Trimming takes 6 bases off V and 5 bases off J; junction bases not matched to a gene: 9. For CDR1 and CDR2, the germline V gene lists MNHEY and SVGAGI. Regarding this clone: Its antigen remains unidentified. Within one base of it there is no much larger clone, and no base qualities were kept.

TCRbeta CDR3 regions were amplified from genomic DNA using the immunoSEQ Assay, a bias-controlled multiplex PCR. The study's processing was this. The number of nucleated cells in each sample was estimated by amplification of reference gene primers within the assay. To quantify the absolute abundance of each unique TCRbeta CDR3 rearrangement, sequence reads were collapsed and filtered. For each sample, productive Simpson clonality was calculated by taking the square root of Simpson's diversity index across productive rearrangements. TCRdb holds this immuneACCESS table with in-frame rearrangements only. Some clones are missing; in checked studies, unresolved V genes explain under half, and the rest has no known cause. V and J calls and clone size are copied from that table; D and trimming were computed from the DNA. This sample has fewer than 200,000 clones in its table, and over 80% of those were observed once. About 10% of the sample is taken by the ten largest.

Whole blood was collected in K2EDTA tubes by collaborating institutions according to the institutions' own protocols. For TCRbeta analysis, collaborators shipped samples as frozen whole blood, isolated PBMCs, or DNA extracted from either of those sample types. Recombination linked TRBV6-5 to TRBJ1-1; TRBD1 aligns with 7 central bases. The source of this sequence is a woman aged 80 or over with active or convalescent COVID-19. Material for sequencing was peripheral blood. The CDR3 loop reads CASSYRGSITEAFF. The sequence in DNA is TGTGCCAGCAGCTACAGGGGAAGCATTACTGAAGCTTTCTTT.